This T cell receptor (beta chain) comes out of a study of identical twins. In regard to this clonotype: Its specificity is unknown.

The study, taken as a whole, reports: Researchers reported excess low generation probability among twin-shared out-of-frame alpha sequences. Clonotypes of the beta chain that were abundant in cord blood carried fewer insertions (memory repertoires showed none).

The ends lost 0 bases at V and 3 bases at J; junction bases unmatched: 5. CDR3 length: 14 residues. In germline, CDR1 is DFQATT, CDR2 SNEGSKA (reference sequence). Template switching added a universal primer site, and cDNA bore unique molecular identifiers. TCRdb independently ran MiXCR on the 5' RACE reads; one entry per CDR3 protein. Here the sample spans 1.5 million to 2 million distinct CDR3 sequences, under 35% being singletons. Everyone who gave samples was a healthy Caucasian. Sequenced material: cord blood. The chain carries TRBV20-1 and TRBJ2-7; 7 bases are a match to TRBD2. The TCR originated in a newborn girl in good health. The chain's CDR3 is CSAREGRVGYEQYF. CDR3 DNA: TGCAGTGCTAGAGAGGGGAGGGTTGGCTACGAGCAGTACTTC.